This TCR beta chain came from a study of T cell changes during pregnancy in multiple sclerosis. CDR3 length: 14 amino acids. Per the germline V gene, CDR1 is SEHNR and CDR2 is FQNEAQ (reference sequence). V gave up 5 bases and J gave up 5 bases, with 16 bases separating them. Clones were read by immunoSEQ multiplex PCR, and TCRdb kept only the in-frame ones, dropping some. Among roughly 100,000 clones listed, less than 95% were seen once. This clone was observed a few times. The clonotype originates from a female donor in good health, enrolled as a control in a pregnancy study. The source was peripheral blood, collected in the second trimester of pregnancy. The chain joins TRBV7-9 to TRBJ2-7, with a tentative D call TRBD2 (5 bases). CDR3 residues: CASSPLPGWNEQYF. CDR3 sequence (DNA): TGTGCCAGCAGCCCGCTCCCGGGGTGGAACGAGCAGTACTTC.